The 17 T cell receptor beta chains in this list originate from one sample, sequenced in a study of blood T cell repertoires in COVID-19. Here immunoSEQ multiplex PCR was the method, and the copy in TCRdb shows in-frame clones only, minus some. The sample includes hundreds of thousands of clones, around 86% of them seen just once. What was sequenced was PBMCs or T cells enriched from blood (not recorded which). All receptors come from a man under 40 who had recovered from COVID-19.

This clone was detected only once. The CDR3 spells CASSEDGIYGYTF. CDR3 bases: TGTGCCAGCAGCGAGGATGGAATCTATGGCTACACCTTC. The rearrangement uses TRBV28 and TRBJ1-2; the D is unclear. Per the germline V gene, CDR1 is MDHEN and CDR2 is SYDVKM. V shed 6 bases and J shed 4 bases, with 12 bases lying between them. The CDR3 loop spans 13 amino acids.

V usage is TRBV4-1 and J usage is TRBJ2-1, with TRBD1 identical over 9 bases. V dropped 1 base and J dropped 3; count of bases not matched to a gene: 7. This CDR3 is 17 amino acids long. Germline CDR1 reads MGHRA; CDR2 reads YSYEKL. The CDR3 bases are TGCGCCAGCAGCCAAGTTTTTGCGACAGGGGGCTACAATGAGCAGTTCTTC. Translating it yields CASSQVFATGGYNEQFF.

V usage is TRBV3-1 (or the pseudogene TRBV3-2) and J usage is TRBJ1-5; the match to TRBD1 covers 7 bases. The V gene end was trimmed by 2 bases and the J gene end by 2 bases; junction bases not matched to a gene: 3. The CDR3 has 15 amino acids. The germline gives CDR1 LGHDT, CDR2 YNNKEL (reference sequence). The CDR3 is CASSQRDRGNQPQHF. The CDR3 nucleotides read TGTGCCAGCAGCCAACGTGACAGGGGCAATCAGCCCCAGCATTTT.

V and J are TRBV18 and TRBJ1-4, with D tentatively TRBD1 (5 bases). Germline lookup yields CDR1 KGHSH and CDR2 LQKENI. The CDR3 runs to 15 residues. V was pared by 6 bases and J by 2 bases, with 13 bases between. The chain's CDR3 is CASSEGLGTNEKLFF. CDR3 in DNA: TGTGCCAGCTCGGAGGGGCTGGGCACTAATGAAAAACTGTTTTTT.

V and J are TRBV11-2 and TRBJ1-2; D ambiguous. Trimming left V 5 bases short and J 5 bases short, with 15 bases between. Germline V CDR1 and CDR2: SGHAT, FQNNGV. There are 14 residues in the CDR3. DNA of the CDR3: TGTGCCAGCAGCCCCCCTGGGCGGAGGTATGGCTACACCTTC. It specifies CASSPPGRRYGYTF.

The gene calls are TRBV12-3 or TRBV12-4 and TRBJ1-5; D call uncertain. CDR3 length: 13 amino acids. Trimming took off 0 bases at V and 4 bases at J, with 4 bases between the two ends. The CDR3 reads CASSLARNQPQHF. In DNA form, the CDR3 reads TGTGCCAGCAGTTTAGCGCGAAATCAGCCCCAGCATTTT.

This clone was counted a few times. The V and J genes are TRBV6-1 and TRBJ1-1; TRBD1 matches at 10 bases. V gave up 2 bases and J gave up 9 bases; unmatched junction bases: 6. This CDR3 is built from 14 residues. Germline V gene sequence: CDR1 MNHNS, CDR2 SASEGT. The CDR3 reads CASSERDRGRQAFF. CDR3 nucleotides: TGTGCCAGCAGTGAAAGGGACAGGGGCCGCCAAGCTTTCTTT.

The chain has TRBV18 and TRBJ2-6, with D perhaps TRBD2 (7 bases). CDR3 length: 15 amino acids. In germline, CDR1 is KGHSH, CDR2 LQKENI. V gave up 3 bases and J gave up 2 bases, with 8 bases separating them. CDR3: CASSPGGPGANVLTF. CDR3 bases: TGTGCCAGCTCACCGGGGGGGCCTGGGGCCAACGTCCTGACTTTC.

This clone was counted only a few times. CDR3 in amino acids: CASSQDFSRGTNYGYTF. In DNA, the CDR3 is TGCGCCAGCAGCCAAGATTTTTCCAGGGGTACCAACTATGGCTACACCTTC. The chain recombines TRBV4-1 with TRBJ1-2; maybe TRBD1 (6 bases). The germline CDR1 and CDR2 sequences are MGHRA and YSYEKL. V lost 0 bases to trimming and J lost 2 bases, with 16 bases between them. The CDR3 runs 17 residues.

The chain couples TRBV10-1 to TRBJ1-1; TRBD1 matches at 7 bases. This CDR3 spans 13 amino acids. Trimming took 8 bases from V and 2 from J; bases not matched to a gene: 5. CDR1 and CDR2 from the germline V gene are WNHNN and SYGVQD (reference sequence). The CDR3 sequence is CASRWDSNTEAFF. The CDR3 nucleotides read TGCGCCAGCCGCTGGGACAGCAACACTGAAGCTTTCTTT.

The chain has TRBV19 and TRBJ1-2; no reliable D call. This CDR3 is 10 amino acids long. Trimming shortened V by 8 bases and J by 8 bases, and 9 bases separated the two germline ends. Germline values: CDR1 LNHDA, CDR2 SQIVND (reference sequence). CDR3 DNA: TGTGCCAGTTCCTACGAGGGCTACACCTTC. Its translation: CASSYEGYTF. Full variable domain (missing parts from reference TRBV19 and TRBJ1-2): DGGITQSPKYLFRKEGQNVTLSCEQNLNHDAMYWYRQDPGQGLRLIYYSQIVNDFQKGDIAEGYSVSREKKESFPLTVTSAQKNPTAFYLCASSYEGYTFGSGTRLTVV.

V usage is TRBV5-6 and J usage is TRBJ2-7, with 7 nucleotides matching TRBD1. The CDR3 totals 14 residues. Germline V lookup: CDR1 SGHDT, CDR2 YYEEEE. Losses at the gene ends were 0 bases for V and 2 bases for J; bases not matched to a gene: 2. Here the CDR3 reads CASSLGGGPYEQYF. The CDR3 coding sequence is TGTGCCAGCAGCTTGGGAGGGGGCCCCTACGAGCAGTACTTC.

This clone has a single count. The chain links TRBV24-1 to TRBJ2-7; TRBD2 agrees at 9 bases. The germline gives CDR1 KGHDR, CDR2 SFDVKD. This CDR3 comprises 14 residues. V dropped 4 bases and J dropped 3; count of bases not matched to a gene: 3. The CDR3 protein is CATSEGLASYEQYF. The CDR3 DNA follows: TGTGCCACCAGTGAGGGACTAGCTAGCTACGAGCAGTACTTC.

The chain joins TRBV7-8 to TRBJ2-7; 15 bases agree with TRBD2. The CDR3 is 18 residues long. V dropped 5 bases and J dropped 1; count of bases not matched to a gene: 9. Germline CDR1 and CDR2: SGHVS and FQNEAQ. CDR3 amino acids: CASSEDGTSGGLSYEQYF. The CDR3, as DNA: TGTGCCAGCAGCGAAGACGGGACTAGCGGGGGGTTATCCTACGAGCAGTACTTC.

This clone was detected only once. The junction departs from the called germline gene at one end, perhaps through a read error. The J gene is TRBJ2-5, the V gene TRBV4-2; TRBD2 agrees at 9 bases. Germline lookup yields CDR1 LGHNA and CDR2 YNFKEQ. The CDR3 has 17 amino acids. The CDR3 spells CASTQDPLAGIQETQYF. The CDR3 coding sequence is TGTGCCAGCACCCAAGATCCCCTAGCGGGGATCCAAGAGACCCAGTACTTC.

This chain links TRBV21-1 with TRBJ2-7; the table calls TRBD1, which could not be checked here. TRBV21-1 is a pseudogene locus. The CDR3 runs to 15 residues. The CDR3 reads CASSLRTPPDYEQYF. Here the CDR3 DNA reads TGTGCCAGCAGCCTCCGGACACCCCCAGACTACGAGCAGTACTTC.

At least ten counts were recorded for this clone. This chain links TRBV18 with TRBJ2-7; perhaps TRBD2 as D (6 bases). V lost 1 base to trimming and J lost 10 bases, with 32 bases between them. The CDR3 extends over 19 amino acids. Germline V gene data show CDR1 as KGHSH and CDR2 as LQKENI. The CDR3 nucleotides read TGTGCCAGCTCACCACTGGACATGGAAGGGACTGTAGAGTCTCTACGCCAGTACTTC. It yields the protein CASSPLDMEGTVESLRQYF. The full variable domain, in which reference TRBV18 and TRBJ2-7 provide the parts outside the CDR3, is NAGVMQNPRHLVRRRGQEARLRCSPMKGHSHVYWYRQLPEEGLKFMVYLQKENIIDESGMPKERFSAEFPKEGPSILRIQQVVRGDSAAYFCASSPLDMEGTVESLRQYFGPGTRLTVT.